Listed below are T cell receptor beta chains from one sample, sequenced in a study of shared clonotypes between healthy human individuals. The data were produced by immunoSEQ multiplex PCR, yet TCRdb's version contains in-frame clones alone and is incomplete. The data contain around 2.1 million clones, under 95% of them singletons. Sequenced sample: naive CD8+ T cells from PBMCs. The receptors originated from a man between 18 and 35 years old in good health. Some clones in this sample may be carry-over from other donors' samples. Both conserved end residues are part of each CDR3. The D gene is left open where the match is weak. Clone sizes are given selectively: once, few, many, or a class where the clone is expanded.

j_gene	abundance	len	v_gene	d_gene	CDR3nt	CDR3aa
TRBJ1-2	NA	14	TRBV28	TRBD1	TGTGCCAGCAGTTCCTCTTACAGGGGATATGGCTACACCTTC	CASSSSYRGYGYTF
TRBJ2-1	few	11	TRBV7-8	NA	TGTGCCAGCAGCTTAGGTGGTGAGCAGTTCTTC	CASSLGGEQFF
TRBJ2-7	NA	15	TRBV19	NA	TGTGCCAGTAGTATGGAGGGTCTTACCCCCTACGAGCAGTACTTC	CASSMEGLTPYEQYF
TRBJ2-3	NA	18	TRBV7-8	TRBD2	TGTGCCAGCAGCTCTGGAGAGATGACTAGCGGGAGTACAGATACGCAGTATTTT	CASSSGEMTSGSTDTQYF
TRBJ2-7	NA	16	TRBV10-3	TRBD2	TGTGCCATCAGTGGGAGGCTAGCGGGAATCTCCCACGAGCAGTACTTC	CAISGRLAGISHEQYF
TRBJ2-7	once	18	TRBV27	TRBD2	TGTGCCAGCAGCGTGGGACTAGCGGGAGGCCCCCGAGGGTGGGAGCAGTACTTC	CASSVGLAGGPRGWEQYF
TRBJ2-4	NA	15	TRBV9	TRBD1	TGTGCCAGCAGCGCGGGGACAGGGGTAAAAAACATTCAGTACTTC	CASSAGTGVKNIQYF
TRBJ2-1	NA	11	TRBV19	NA	TGTGCCAGTAAACAGCACAATGAGCAGTTCTTC	CASKQHNEQFF
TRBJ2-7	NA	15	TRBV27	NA	TGTGCCAGCAGTTTTTTTCCCCGGGCGGATGGCGAGCAGTACTTC	CASSFFPRADGEQYF
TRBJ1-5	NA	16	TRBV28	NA	TGTGCCAGCAGTTTGAAGTCAGGGGCCTCCGGGATGTCCCAGCATTTT	CASSLKSGASGMSQHF
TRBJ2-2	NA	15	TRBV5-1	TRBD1	TGCGCCAGCAAGACGGACAGGGGCTACACCGGGGAGCTGTTTTTT	CASKTDRGYTGELFF
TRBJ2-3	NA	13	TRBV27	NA	TGTGCCTCGGCGGACCGCTACACAGATACGCAGTATTTT	CASADRYTDTQYF
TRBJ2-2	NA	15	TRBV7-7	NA	TGTGCCAGCAGCTTAGCGTTTGGCTACACCGGGGAGCTGTTTTTT	CASSLAFGYTGELFF
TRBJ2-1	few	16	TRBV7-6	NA	TGTGCCAGCAGCTTGCTCCGGCAGGACACCGGGAATGAGCAGTTCTTC	CASSLLRQDTGNEQFF
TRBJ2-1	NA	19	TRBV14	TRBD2	TGTGCCAGCAGCCAAGAAGGGACTAGAGGAAGAAGACGCCACAATGAGCAGTTCTTC	CASSQEGTRGRRRHNEQFF
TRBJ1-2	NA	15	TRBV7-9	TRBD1	TGTGCCAGCAGCTTAGCGGACAGGCGTAGAAGTGGCTACACCTTC	CASSLADRRRSGYTF
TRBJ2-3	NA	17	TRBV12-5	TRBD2	TGTGCTAGTGGTTTGCTCTCAGCGGGAGGGCCGACAGATACGCAGTATTTT	CASGLLSAGGPTDTQYF
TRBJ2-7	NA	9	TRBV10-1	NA	TGCGCCAGCAGCCCACCCCAGTACTTC	CASSPPQYF
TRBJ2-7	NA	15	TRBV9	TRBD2	TGTGCCAGCAGCGACGACGGGCGGGGGAACTACGAGCAGTACTTC	CASSDDGRGNYEQYF
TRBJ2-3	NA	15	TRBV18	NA	TGTGCCAGCTCACCACCGCCGGGCCTCACAGATACGCAGTATTTT	CASSPPPGLTDTQYF
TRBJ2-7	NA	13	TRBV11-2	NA	TGTGCCAGCAGCCCGGGACGGCTCTACGAGCAGTACTTC	CASSPGRLYEQYF
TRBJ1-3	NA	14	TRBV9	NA	TGTGCCAGCAGCGCAGGGTCCTCTGGAAACACCATATATTTT	CASSAGSSGNTIYF
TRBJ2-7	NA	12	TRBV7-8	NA	TGTGCCAGCAGCTTATGGGGTAAGGAGCAGTACTTC	CASSLWGKEQYF
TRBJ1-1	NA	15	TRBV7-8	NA	TGTGCCAGCAGCCCCCTTCTTGGGGGGTACACTGAAGCTTTCTTT	CASSPLLGGYTEAFF
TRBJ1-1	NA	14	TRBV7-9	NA	TGTGCCAGCAGCTTTGGCAGGGTGAACACTGAAGCTTTCTTT	CASSFGRVNTEAFF
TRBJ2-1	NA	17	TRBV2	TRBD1	TGTGCCAGCAGAGGGAATTGGGCAGGGGGCGACAGGAAGGGGCAGTTCTTC	CASRGNWAGGDRKGQFF
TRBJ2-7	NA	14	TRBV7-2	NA	TGTGCCAGCAGCCCGGGACGGAACTCCTACGAGCAGTACTTC	CASSPGRNSYEQYF
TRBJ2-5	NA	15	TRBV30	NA	TGTGCCTGGCGAATGAAGGACGCGAAGCAAGAGACCCAGTACTTC	CAWRMKDAKQETQYF
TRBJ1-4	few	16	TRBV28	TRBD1	TGTGCCACCCGGTTTTCGTGGCGACAGGGGGACGAAAAACTGTTTTTT	CATRFSWRQGDEKLFF
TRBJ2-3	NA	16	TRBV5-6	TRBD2	TGTGCCAGCAGCGTAGAGGGACTAGCGGGAGAAGATACGCAGTATTTT	CASSVEGLAGEDTQYF
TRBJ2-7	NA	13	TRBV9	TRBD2	TGTGCCAGCAGCCCTAGCGGGAGGAGCGAGCAGTACTTC	CASSPSGRSEQYF
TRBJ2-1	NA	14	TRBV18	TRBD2	TGTGCCAGCTCACCAGAGCGGGAGAATCTTGAGCAGTTCTTC	CASSPERENLEQFF
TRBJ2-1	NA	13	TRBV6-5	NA	TGTGCCAGCAGTCCACCTGGTATTGGTGAGCAGTTCTTC	CASSPPGIGEQFF
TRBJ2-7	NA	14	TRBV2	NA	TGTGCCAGCGGGTCCATTGGGTTCTCCTACGAGCAGTACTTC	CASGSIGFSYEQYF
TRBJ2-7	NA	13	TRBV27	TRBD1	TGTGCCAGCAGTTTAAGGACAGGGGCCGAGCAGTACTTC	CASSLRTGAEQYF
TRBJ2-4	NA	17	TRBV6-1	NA	TGTGCCAGCAGTGAGAAATCGTACAGCCCGATGATCGACATTCAGTACTTC	CASSEKSYSPMIDIQYF
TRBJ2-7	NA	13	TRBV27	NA	TGTGCCAGCAGTTTATCGGGACGCTACGAGCAGTACTTC	CASSLSGRYEQYF
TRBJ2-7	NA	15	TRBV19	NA	TGTGCCAGTAGTATAGAAGAGCGTAGCTCCTACGAGCAGTACTTC	CASSIEERSSYEQYF
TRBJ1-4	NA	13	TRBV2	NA	TGTGCCAGCATTCCGGCAGGGAGTGAAAAACTGTTTTTT	CASIPAGSEKLFF
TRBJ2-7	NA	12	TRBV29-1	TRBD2	TGCAGTGGGGGGGTTTCCGCCTACGAGCAGTACTTC	CSGGVSAYEQYF
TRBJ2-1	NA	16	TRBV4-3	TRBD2	TGCGCCAGCAGCCAAGAAGCGGGAGGGCCTCGTGGTGAGCAGTTCTTC	CASSQEAGGPRGEQFF
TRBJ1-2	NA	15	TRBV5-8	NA	TGTGCCAGCAGCCCGGACCAACTCGGGAACTATGGCTACACCTTC	CASSPDQLGNYGYTF
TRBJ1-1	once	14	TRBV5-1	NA	TGCGCCAGCAGCTTGGGGGGAGCGAACACTGAAGCTTTCTTT	CASSLGGANTEAFF
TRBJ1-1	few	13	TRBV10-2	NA	TGCGCCAGCAGTGAGATAGAAAACACTGAAGCTTTCTTT	CASSEIENTEAFF
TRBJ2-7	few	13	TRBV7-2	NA	TGTGCCAGCAGCTTAGTCGACAGCTACGAGCAGTACTTC	CASSLVDSYEQYF
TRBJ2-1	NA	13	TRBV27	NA	TGTGCCAGCAGTTATGGGAGATACAATGAGCAGTTCTTC	CASSYGRYNEQFF